This TCR beta chain emerged from a study of blood T cell repertoires in COVID-19. In the authors' methods: Amplification of reference gene primers was used by the study to estimate nucleated cell counts. This table comes from immunoSEQ multiplex PCR, and its TCRdb copy is limited to in-frame clones, with some not included. V and J calls and clone size are those listed in that table; D and trimming were worked out from the DNA. Of a few hundred thousand clones in the sample, around 90% were seen once. This CDR3 comprises 13 residues. In germline, CDR1 is KGHSH, CDR2 LQKENI. The germline V and J ends were trimmed by 6 bases and 0 bases, with 6 bases remaining between them.

The clonotype was recovered from a woman between 50 and 59 years old who had recovered from COVID-19. The sequencing sample was made of peripheral blood. The J gene is TRBJ1-3, the V gene TRBV18; no reliable D call. This chain's CDR3 is CASSGSSGNTIYF. Written as DNA, the CDR3 is TGTGCCAGCTCCGGGAGCTCTGGAAACACCATATATTTT.